Below are 19 T cell receptor beta chains sequenced from a single sample in a study of blood T cell repertoires in COVID-19. Using immunoSEQ multiplex PCR, the repertoire was profiled, and TCRdb retains in-frame clones only, with some absent. Of under 150,000 clones detected, more than 75% appear once; the ten largest clones hold under 15%. The sample taken for sequencing was peripheral blood. The receptors originated from a man aged 80 or over with acute or convalescent COVID-19.

The V call is TRBV6-5, the J call TRBJ1-6, with TRBD1 matching over 11 bases. This CDR3 contains 13 residues. The germline gives CDR1 MNHEY, CDR2 SVGAGI. The V segment lost 6 bases and the J segment 9 bases; nucleotides outside the gene matches: 1. The CDR3 DNA reads as TGTGCCAGCAGGGACAGGGGGCGTTCACCCCTCCACTTT. Translation gives CASRDRGRSPLHF.

The V and J genes are TRBV7-9 and TRBJ2-2; 8 bases fit TRBD1. V shed 5 bases and J 7 bases; nucleotides not matched to a gene: 9. Germline loops: CDR1 SEHNR, CDR2 FQNEAQ (reference sequence). The CDR3 consists of 15 residues. CDR3 in amino acids: CASSGRTGSIGELFF. The CDR3, as DNA: TGTGCCAGCAGCGGTCGGACAGGGTCGATCGGGGAGCTGTTTTTT. Supplemented by reference TRBV7-9 and TRBJ2-2, the full variable domain reads DTGVSQNPRHKITKRGQNVTFRCDPISEHNRLYWYRQTLGQGPEFLTYFQNEAQLEKSRLLSDRFSAERPKGSFSTLEIQRTEQGDSAMYLCASSGRTGSIGELFFGEGSRLTVL.

The J gene is TRBJ1-5, the V gene TRBV5-4; no firm D call. Germline-derived CDR1 and CDR2 are SGHNT and YYREEE (reference sequence). V was pared by 3 bases and J by 3 bases, with 7 bases between. This CDR3 is built from 13 residues. This CDR3 reads CASSYEYNQPQHF. The DNA of the CDR3 is TGTGCCAGCAGCTATGAGTACAATCAGCCCCAGCATTTT.

There are a few counts of this clone. The rearrangement uses TRBV14 and TRBJ1-1; 7 bases fit TRBD1. This CDR3 contains 13 residues. V was pared by 4 bases and J by 1 base, with 0 bases of the junction left unmatched. Per the germline V gene, CDR1 is SGHDN and CDR2 is FVKESK. Here the CDR3 reads CASSRQGNTEAFF. For the CDR3, the DNA is TGTGCCAGCAGCCGACAGGGGAACACTGAAGCTTTCTTT.

This chain joins TRBV9 and TRBJ2-5; TRBD2 matches at 8 bases. Trimming at V came to 4 bases and at J to 1 base, leaving 6 bases not matched to a gene. Germline V CDR1 and CDR2: SGDLS, YYNGEE. The length of the CDR3 is 15 residues. CDR3 amino acids: CASSPLSGVQETQYF. CDR3 sequence (DNA): TGTGCCAGCAGCCCTCTTAGCGGGGTCCAAGAGACCCAGTACTTC.

CDR3: CATPGLASAAGELFF. The CDR3 coding sequence is TGTGCCACCCCCGGATTGGCTAGCGCGGCCGGGGAGCTGTTTTTT. V and J are TRBV5-8 and TRBJ2-2; tentatively, D is TRBD2 (6 bases). CDR3 length: 15 amino acids. The germline V gene has CDR1 SGHTS and CDR2 YDEGEE. V was cut by 9 bases and J by 6 bases, with 21 bases left in between.

The genes are TRBV5-4 and TRBJ2-5; 8 bases are shared with TRBD1. Germline CDR1 is SGHNT and CDR2 is YYREEE (reference sequence). Trimming at V came to 3 bases and at J to 3 bases, leaving 7 bases not matched to a gene. The CDR3 loop spans 15 amino acids. The CDR3 DNA follows: TGTGCCAGCAGCTACTATGGGACAGGCAAAGAGACCCAGTACTTC. Amino acid sequence: CASSYYGTGKETQYF. The full variable domain, completed using reference TRBV5-4 and TRBJ2-5, is ETGVTQSPTHLIKTRGQQVTLRCSSQSGHNTVSWYQQALGQGPQFIFQYYREEENGRGNFPPRFSGLQFPNYSSELNVNALELDDSALYLCASSYYGTGKETQYFGPGTRLLVL.

The chain carries TRBV6-6 and TRBJ2-7; possibly TRBD2 for D (5 bases). Germline CDR1 MNHNY, CDR2 SVGAGI (reference sequence). V was trimmed by 7 bases and J by 4 bases, leaving 11 bases between them. The CDR3 is 12 amino acids. The CDR3 spells CASNGVNYEQYF. The CDR3 DNA is TGTGCCAGCAACGGGGTTAATTACGAGCAGTACTTC.

The rearrangement links TRBV4-2 to TRBJ2-1; D possibly corresponds to TRBD1 (6 bases). Trimming cost V 1 base and J 8 bases, with 12 bases left between them. The CDR3 sequence is 14 residues long. From germline, CDR1 is LGHNA and CDR2 YNFKEQ. DNA of the CDR3: TGTGCCAGCAGCCAAGCCACAGGGTGGGATGAGCAGTTCTTC. Its protein product is CASSQATGWDEQFF.

This clone was picked up one time. V is TRBV5-6 and J is TRBJ2-7, with a tentative D call TRBD1 (6 bases). The germline V and J ends were trimmed by 4 bases and 2 bases, with 13 bases remaining between them. The CDR3 is made up of 14 amino acids. The germline gives CDR1 SGHDT, CDR2 YYEEEE. The CDR3 DNA sequence: TGTGCCAGCAGCACAATGACAGGTGCCTACGAGCAGTACTTC. Translation: CASSTMTGAYEQYF.

The chain employs TRBV27 and TRBJ2-7, with 8 nucleotides matching TRBD2. CDR3 length equals 14 residues. V gave up 6 bases and J gave up 6 bases; unmatched junction bases: 10. Per germline, CDR1 MNHEY and CDR2 SMNVEV (reference sequence). CDR3 nucleotides: TGTGCCAGCAGCTCCCGGGAGGGCCCGGGCGAGCAGTACTTC. Its protein is CASSSREGPGEQYF.

This clone turned up a few times. This sequence joins TRBV9 and TRBJ1-2; D unclear. CDR3 length: 14 residues. Between the trimmed V and J ends, which lost 3 bases and 4 bases, there was a span of 13 bases. Germline V lookup: CDR1 SGDLS, CDR2 YYNGEE. CDR3: CASSAGGSGYGYTF. The CDR3 coding sequence is TGTGCCAGCAGCGCCGGAGGCTCGGGCTATGGCTACACCTTC.

The chain carries TRBV6-6 and TRBJ1-1; 7 bases align to TRBD1. In germline, CDR1 is MNHNY, CDR2 SVGAGI (reference sequence). The CDR3 sequence is 15 residues long. Trimming at V came to 4 bases and at J to 6 bases, leaving 11 bases not matched to a gene. The CDR3 region is CASSLDRVRWAEAFF. Written as DNA, the CDR3 is TGTGCCAGCAGTTTAGACAGGGTGCGGTGGGCTGAAGCTTTCTTT.

This chain joins TRBV7-2 and TRBJ2-1; possible D gene TRBD2, 6 bases. CDR3 length: 15 amino acids. V was clipped by 4 bases and J by 0 bases, with 10 bases between them. The germline gives CDR1 SGHTA, CDR2 FQGNSA. The CDR3 protein is CASSWGGNSYNEQFF. DNA of the CDR3: TGTGCCAGCAGCTGGGGCGGGAACTCCTACAATGAGCAGTTCTTC.

The gene calls are TRBV3-1 (or the pseudogene TRBV3-2) and TRBJ2-5; possible D gene TRBD1, 6 bases. Looked up from germline, CDR1 is LGHDT and CDR2 is YNNKEL (reference sequence). V was trimmed by 9 bases and J by 5 bases, leaving 13 bases between them. This CDR3 contains 12 residues. The CDR3 loop reads CASDRSGETQYF. CDR3 nucleotides: TGTGCCAGTGACAGGTCCGGGGAGACCCAGTACTTC.

This clone was picked up one time. This sequence joins TRBV7-2 and TRBJ1-4, with a tentative D call TRBD1 (5 bases). Trimming left V 5 bases short and J 5 bases short, with 12 bases between. CDR1 and CDR2 (germline): SGHTA, FQGNSA. CDR3 length equals 14 residues. Written as DNA, the CDR3 is TGTGCCAGCAGCGGTCGGGCAGGGAATGAAAAACTGTTTTTT. Protein product: CASSGRAGNEKLFF.

This sequence joins TRBV7-9 and TRBJ2-3; perhaps TRBD1 as D (5 bases). Germline CDR1 SEHNR, CDR2 FQNEAQ (reference sequence). CDR3 length equals 16 residues. Trimming cost V 0 bases and J 0 bases, with 10 bases left between them. The CDR3 coding sequence is TGTGCCAGCAGCTTAGCCCCACAGGCCAGCACAGATACGCAGTATTTT. Its translation: CASSLAPQASTDTQYF.

The chain uses TRBV19 and TRBJ1-5; D is unclear. The germline CDR1 and CDR2 sequences are LNHDA and SQIVND (reference sequence). Trimming cost V 5 bases and J 3 bases, with 5 bases left between them. The CDR3 has 12 amino acids. CDR3 coding DNA: TGTGCCAGTAGTGAGGCCAATCAGCCCCAGCATTTT. This gives the protein CASSEANQPQHF.

The V call is TRBV5-1, the J call TRBJ2-7; 7 bases agree with TRBD1. The germline gives CDR1 SGHRS, CDR2 YFSETQ. The CDR3 is made up of 15 amino acids. V lost 2 bases, J lost 5 bases, and 10 bases stayed unmatched. CDR3 loop: CASSFTGTANNEQYF. In DNA form, the CDR3 reads TGCGCCAGCAGCTTTACCGGGACAGCCAACAACGAGCAGTACTTC.